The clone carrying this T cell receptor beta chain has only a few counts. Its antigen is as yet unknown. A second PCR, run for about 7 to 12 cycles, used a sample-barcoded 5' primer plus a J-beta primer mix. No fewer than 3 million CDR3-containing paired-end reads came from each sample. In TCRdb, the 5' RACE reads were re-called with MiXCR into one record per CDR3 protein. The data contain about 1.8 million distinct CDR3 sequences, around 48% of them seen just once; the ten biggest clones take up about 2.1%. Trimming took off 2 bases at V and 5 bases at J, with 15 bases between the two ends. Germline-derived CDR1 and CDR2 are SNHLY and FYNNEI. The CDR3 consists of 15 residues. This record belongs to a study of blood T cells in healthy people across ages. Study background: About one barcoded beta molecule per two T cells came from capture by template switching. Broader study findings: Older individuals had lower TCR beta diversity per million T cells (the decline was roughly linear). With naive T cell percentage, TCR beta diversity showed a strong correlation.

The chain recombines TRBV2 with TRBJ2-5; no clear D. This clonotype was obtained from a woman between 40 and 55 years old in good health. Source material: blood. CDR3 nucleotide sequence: TGTGCCAGCAGTGAAAAAAATCTGGGTGGGGAGACCCAGTACTTC. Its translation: CASSEKNLGGETQYF. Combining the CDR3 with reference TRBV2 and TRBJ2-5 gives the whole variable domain EPEVTQTPSHQVTQMGQEVILRCVPISNHLYFYWYRQILGQKVEFLVSFYNNEISEKSEIFDDQFSVERPDGSNFTLKIRSTKLEDSAMYFCASSEKNLGGETQYFGPGTRLLVL.